A single T cell receptor beta chain is shown here with its context. Its antigen specificity is not known. Base quality data are lacking; no much larger clone is found one base away. This sample stems from a study of blood T cell repertoires in COVID-19 (TCRdb year 2020). For the study in its entirety: Samples covering the acute and convalescent phases of COVID-19 were provided by collaborators in the United States, Italy and Spain. The prospective study material was composed of cDNA or gDNA derived from T cells, B-cell-depleted T cells, or PBMCs. Subjects who had been exposed to COVID-19, were actively infected with it, or had recovered from it provided the deeply sampled blood TCRbeta repertoires that made up the dataset. The repertoires were released in a freely available public database meant as a resource for research on the immune response to SARS-CoV-2. The samples were drawn from two sources: the first 160 participants of the ongoing ImmuneRACE study, and 1,000 to 1,500 subjects contributed by 6 global collaborators. Sample metadata almost always included a de-identified subject ID, COVID-19 status, age in years and sex. Where available, HLA class I and class II types were taken from metadata supplied by the sample provider and were not determined by assay-based typing. Overall study outcomes, separate from this receptor: The quantity of clinical and demographic metadata differed by source and by participant and was supplied without curation.

Each collaborating institution followed its own protocols to collect whole blood in K2EDTA tubes. For TCRbeta analysis, collaborator samples were shipped as frozen whole blood, as isolated PBMCs, or as DNA extracted from either sample type. Inclusive of the bounding cysteine and phenylalanine, the CDR3 is 13 residues long. The DNA shown is the 39-base CDR3, in frame from base 1. The germline ends are 13 bases apart after V is trimmed by 4 bases and J by 7 bases. TCRbeta CDR3 regions were amplified from genomic DNA using the immunoSEQ Assay, a bias-controlled multiplex PCR. Processing in the source paper ran as follows. Nucleated cell counts per sample were estimated from amplification of reference gene primers within the assay. Sequence reads were collapsed and filtered to measure the absolute abundance of every unique TCRbeta CDR3 rearrangement. For each sample, productive Simpson clonality was calculated by taking the square root of Simpson's diversity index across productive rearrangements. TCRdb retrieved this table from immuneACCESS and kept in-frame rearrangements only. Not all clones are present; in checked studies, unresolved V genes account for under half, and no reason is known for the remainder. V and J calls and clone size are as listed in that table; D and trimming were resolved from the DNA. The table for this sample lists 100,000 to 150,000 clones; under 90% of them were counted only once. The ten largest clones add up to roughly an eighth of the sample.

The chain is made from TRBV12-3 or TRBV12-4 and TRBJ1-1; TRBD1 is possibly the D segment (5 matching bases). The sequence was obtained from an older woman with acute or convalescent COVID-19. The specimen sequenced was peripheral blood. At the DNA level, the sequence is TGTGCCAGCAGTTCCAGGGAGGCGAGTGAAGCTTTCTTT. Translated, it gives CASSSREASEAFF.